This T cell receptor beta chain was profiled in a study of OX40 agonist ivuxolimab in advanced cancers. Study context: The diagnoses of dose-escalation patients were hepatocellular carcinoma, melanoma, renal cell or head and neck cancer.

Assay used: immunoSEQ multiplex PCR; TCRdb lists only in-frame clones, some missing. The sample holds around 56,000 clones, about nine tenths seen once. Germline V gene sequence: CDR1 SGHRS, CDR2 YFSETQ. V lost 5 bases and J lost 4, with 15 bases in between. The CDR3 length is 14 residues. The sequencing here drew on CD4+ or CD8+ T cells sorted from blood, taken in a trial of the OX40 agonist ivuxolimab. This rearrangement joins TRBV5-1 to TRBJ1-1; no firm D call. This TCR was recovered from an adult with an advanced solid tumor such as melanoma, head and neck, liver or kidney cancer. CDR3 DNA sequence: TGCGCCAGCAGGGAGGACGGCTTGACCACTGAAGCTTTCTTT. Encoded protein: CASREDGLTTEAFF.